The next 28 T cell receptor beta chains were all read from a single sample in a study of CD8 T cells in ankylosing spondylitis. MiXCR, run by TCRdb on the 5' RACE reads, gives a single entry per CDR3 protein. The sample shows 200,000 or so distinct CDR3 sequences, roughly 13% of them seen only once. The sequenced sample was blood, either unsorted or a sorted T cell fraction (not recorded which). The source of these receptors is a female donor with ankylosing spondylitis or in good health (not recorded which).

The V call is TRBV5-1, the J call TRBJ2-3, with TRBD2 matching over 9 bases. The CDR3 runs to 17 residues. The germline V gene encodes CDR1 SGHRS and CDR2 YFSETQ. J was trimmed by 4 bases and V by 0 bases; bases with no gene match: 9. Written as DNA, the CDR3 is TGCGCCAGCAGCTTGGCCATTGCTAGCGGGACTGCAGATACGCAGTATTTT. Residues: CASSLAIASGTADTQYF.

Only a few counts were recorded for this clonotype. The rearrangement uses TRBV10-3 and TRBJ2-7; TRBD2 aligns across 12 bases. CDR3 length: 15 residues. Germline V gene data show CDR1 as ENHRY and CDR2 as SYGVKD. V was pared by 5 bases and J by 2 bases, with 4 bases of the junction left unmatched. The CDR3: CAISKLAGGPYEQYF. The CDR3 DNA reads as TGTGCCATCAGTAAGCTAGCGGGAGGGCCCTACGAGCAGTACTTC.

This clonotype was observed at least ten times. The chain is built from TRBV28 and TRBJ2-7; a weak D match, TRBD2 (6 bases). Germline V gene data show CDR1 as MDHEN and CDR2 as SYDVKM. The CDR3 loop spans 15 amino acids. V dropped 4 bases and J dropped 2 bases, with 15 bases sitting between them. The CDR3 spells CASSSAGPKTYEQYF. The CDR3 DNA is TGTGCCAGCAGTTCCGCGGGACCTAAAACCTACGAGCAGTACTTC.

This clonotype showed up many times. V gene TRBV7-2 combines with J gene TRBJ1-2, with 8 bases fitting TRBD1. The CDR3 length is 15 residues. CDR1 and CDR2 from the germline V gene are SGHTA and FQGNSA. V lost 1 base to trimming and J lost 5 bases; unmatched junction nucleotides: 6. The CDR3 protein is CASSLEDRDGYGYTF. In DNA, the CDR3 is TGTGCCAGCAGCTTAGAGGACAGGGATGGGTATGGCTACACCTTC. Full variable domain (outside the CDR3, taken from reference TRBV7-2 and TRBJ1-2): GAGVSQSPSNKVTEKGKDVELRCDPISGHTALYWYRQSLGQGLEFLIYFQGNSAPDKSGLPSDRFSAERTGGSVSTLTIQRTQQEDSAVYLCASSLEDRDGYGYTFGSGTRLTVV.

This clonotype was counted ten times or more. The V and J genes are TRBV29-1 and TRBJ2-7, with a tentative D call TRBD2 (5 bases). V lost 2 bases and J 3 bases, leaving 11 bases between the germline ends. The CDR3 covers 13 residues. Germline V gives CDR1 SQVTM, CDR2 ANQGSEA. CDR3 sequence: CSVESLGSYEQYF. The CDR3 DNA follows: TGCAGCGTTGAAAGCCTTGGGAGCTACGAGCAGTACTTC.

This clonotype was seen ten or more times. The chain links TRBV7-8 to TRBJ2-2; D ambiguous. The V and J ends lost 10 bases and 2 bases respectively, with 11 bases between them. CDR3 length: 13 residues. Germline V gene sequence: CDR1 SGHVS, CDR2 FQNEAQ. The CDR3 sequence is CATSSVNTGELFF. The CDR3 DNA sequence: TGTGCCACGTCTTCAGTAAACACCGGGGAGCTGTTTTTT.

This clonotype was counted ten times or more. The chain couples TRBV12-3 or TRBV12-4 to TRBJ2-7, with D uncertain. There are 15 residues in the CDR3. Deletions cut 0 bases from V and 5 bases from J, with 14 bases between. The chain's CDR3 is CASSLALQVSDEQYF. Written as DNA, the CDR3 is TGTGCCAGCAGTTTAGCGCTGCAGGTATCGGACGAGCAGTACTTC.

The gene calls are TRBV27 and TRBJ2-7, with TRBD2 matching over 13 bases. CDR3 length: 15 amino acids. Trimming cost V 5 bases and J 6 bases; bases outside gene matches: 7. Looked up from germline, CDR1 is MNHEY and CDR2 is SMNVEV (reference sequence). The DNA for the CDR3 is TGTGCCAGCAGTCAACTAGCGGGAGGGCCGGGCGAGCAGTACTTC. As protein: CASSQLAGGPGEQYF.

This clonotype has at least ten counts. J is TRBJ2-7 and V is TRBV20-1; no clear D. This CDR3 has 13 amino acids. Germline loops: CDR1 DFQATT, CDR2 SNEGSKA (reference sequence). The V end lost 0 bases, the J end lost 3 bases, and 9 bases lay between the germline ends. The CDR3 is CSARDVGRYEQYF. For the CDR3, the DNA is TGCAGTGCTAGAGATGTCGGCCGCTACGAGCAGTACTTC.

The J gene is TRBJ1-2, the V gene TRBV20-1; D gene unclear. V lost 0 bases and J lost 8, with 13 bases in between. The CDR3 is made up of 13 amino acids. Germline CDR1 DFQATT, CDR2 SNEGSKA (reference sequence). Here the CDR3 reads CSARDVSGSGYTF. The DNA for the CDR3 is TGCAGTGCTAGAGATGTTTCGGGGAGCGGCTACACCTTC.

This clonotype was counted only a few times. This chain uses TRBV5-4 with TRBJ1-1; maybe TRBD1 (6 bases). The CDR3 contains 16 residues. V was clipped by 9 bases and J by 2 bases, with 23 bases between them. The germline CDR1 and CDR2 sequences are SGHNT and YYREEE (reference sequence). CDR3 protein: CATLNPKGQSNTEAFF. The DNA of the CDR3 is TGTGCCACTCTGAACCCCAAAGGACAGTCTAACACTGAAGCTTTCTTT.

This clonotype appeared many times. This chain uses TRBV4-2 with TRBJ2-7; no reliable D call. Trimming pared 1 base from V and 5 bases from J, leaving 9 bases between. This CDR3 has 13 amino acids. Germline V CDR1 and CDR2: LGHNA, YNFKEQ. The DNA of the CDR3 is TGTGCCAGCAGCCAAGTTAGCTCGGACGAGCAGTACTTC. Translation: CASSQVSSDEQYF.

This clonotype has at least ten counts. The chain uses TRBV20-1 and TRBJ2-2, with a tentative D call TRBD2 (6 bases). The CDR3 loop spans 14 amino acids. V shed 2 bases and J shed 4 bases, with 11 bases lying between them. Germline V CDR1 and CDR2: DFQATT, SNEGSKA (reference sequence). CDR3 sequence (DNA): TGCAGTGCTAGACTTACCGGGGGCACCGGGGAGCTGTTTTTT. This codes for CSARLTGGTGELFF.

In its sample, this clonotype was seen many times. This sequence joins TRBV20-1 and TRBJ2-2; no clear D. CDR3 length: 16 residues. The germline gives CDR1 DFQATT, CDR2 SNEGSKA (reference sequence). V was cut by 0 bases and J by 3 bases, with 14 bases left in between. CDR3 in amino acids: CSARDPAGAHTGELFF. CDR3 sequence (DNA): TGCAGTGCTAGAGACCCGGCAGGCGCCCACACCGGGGAGCTGTTTTTT.

The chain carries TRBV28 and TRBJ2-1; TRBD2 aligns across 12 bases. Losses at the gene ends were 6 bases for V and 5 bases for J; bases not matched to a gene: 5. CDR1 and CDR2 (germline): MDHEN, SYDVKM. The CDR3 runs 15 residues. The CDR3 DNA reads as TGTGCCAGCAGGTGGCTAGCGGGAGGGAACAATGAGCAGTTCTTC. Encoded protein: CASRWLAGGNNEQFF. Full variable domain (rest looked up from reference TRBV28 and TRBJ2-1): DVKVTQSSRYLVKRTGEKVFLECVQDMDHENMFWYRQDPGLGLRLIYFSYDVKMKEKGDIPEGYSVSREKKERFSLILESASTNQTSMYLCASRWLAGGNNEQFFGPGTRLTVL.

This clonotype has at least ten counts. The J gene is TRBJ1-1, the V gene TRBV7-3, with no clear D. Per the germline V gene, CDR1 is SGHTA and CDR2 is FQGTGA. The CDR3 consists of 13 residues. The V and J ends lost 0 bases and 4 bases respectively, with 6 bases between them. The CDR3 region is CASSLTGRTEAFF. The CDR3 DNA sequence: TGTGCCAGCAGCTTAACTGGGCGCACTGAAGCTTTCTTT.

This clonotype was seen repeatedly, ten times or more. The chain links TRBV29-1 to TRBJ2-1; D might be TRBD2 (5 bases). The CDR3 is 14 amino acids. Germline CDR1 reads SQVTM; CDR2 reads ANQGSEA. V was trimmed by 3 bases and J by 5 bases, leaving 14 bases between them. The CDR3 region is CSVDSPGKDNEQFF. In DNA, the CDR3 is TGCAGCGTTGATAGTCCGGGAAAGGACAATGAGCAGTTCTTC.

This clonotype showed up many times. This rearrangement joins TRBV6-2 or TRBV6-3 to TRBJ2-5, with TRBD1 matching over 9 bases. The CDR3 is 11 amino acids. CDR1 is MNHEY, CDR2 SVGEGT, per germline. CDR3 nucleotides: TGTGCTACGGGACAGGGTGAGACCCAGTACTTC. Its translation: CATGQGETQYF.

This clonotype was seen only a few times. V gene TRBV20-1 combines with J gene TRBJ2-7; TRBD2 might be the D (6 bases). Between the trimmed V and J ends, which lost 7 bases and 5 bases, there was a span of 18 bases. This CDR3 region has 13 residues. CDR1 and CDR2 from the germline V gene are DFQATT and SNEGSKA (reference sequence). CDR3 DNA sequence: TGCAGTGTTAGGGTCGCGGGATGGGACGAGCAGTACTTC. Its protein is CSVRVAGWDEQYF.

The chain links TRBV7-2 to TRBJ2-7, with D tentatively TRBD1 (5 bases). V lost 1 base to trimming and J lost 6 bases, with 10 bases between them. The CDR3 sequence is 13 residues long. CDR1 and CDR2 from the germline V gene are SGHTA and FQGNSA. CDR3 amino acids: CASSLELGREQYF. The CDR3 bases are TGTGCCAGCAGCTTAGAACTGGGGCGCGAGCAGTACTTC.

Remarks on this clonotype: A junction boundary mismatches the germline segment, possibly from a read error. The gene calls are TRBV5-5 and TRBJ1-1, with D unclear. Germline values: CDR1 SGHKS, CDR2 YYEKEE (reference sequence). CDR3 length: 16 residues. This chain's CDR3 is CVSSPTTQHIKVEAFF. The CDR3 coding sequence is TGTGTCAGCAGCCCAACCACTCAACATATTAAGGTTGAAGCTTTCTTT.

The gene calls are TRBV5-1 and TRBJ2-6; D is uncertain. Trimming shortened V by 2 bases and J by 4 bases, and 7 bases separated the two germline ends. This CDR3 contains 14 residues. CDR1 is SGHRS, CDR2 YFSETQ, per germline. In DNA, the CDR3 is TGCGCCAGCAGCTTTGCTTCGGGGGCCAACGTCCTGACTTTC. It is translated as CASSFASGANVLTF.

The table lists this clonotype with many counts. V usage is TRBV24-1 and J usage is TRBJ1-2, with D unclear. This CDR3 comprises 16 residues. With 2 bases removed from V and 1 base from J, the gap between germline ends came to 13 bases. CDR1 and CDR2 (germline): KGHDR, SFDVKD. The DNA of the CDR3 is TGTGCCACCAGTGATTCCTCCAGCGGGATTAACTATGGCTACACCTTC. Its protein is CATSDSSSGINYGYTF.

The V and J genes are TRBV18 and TRBJ2-7; TRBD2 matches 8 bases. CDR1 is KGHSH, CDR2 LQKENI, per germline. The CDR3 totals 17 residues. V lost 6 bases, J lost 3 bases, and 16 bases stayed unmatched. The CDR3: CASSLRVVQREIYEQYF. The CDR3 nucleotides are TGTGCCAGCTCCCTAAGGGTAGTCCAGCGGGAGATCTACGAGCAGTACTTC.

The rearrangement joins TRBV5-1 to TRBJ1-1, with a possible D match to TRBD1 (5 bases). The CDR3 is 17 residues long. Germline CDR1 is SGHRS and CDR2 is YFSETQ. The V and J ends lost 2 bases and 3 bases respectively, with 20 bases between them. This CDR3 is CASSFVHSLEGDTEAFF. The CDR3 nucleotides are TGCGCCAGCAGCTTTGTGCACAGCCTCGAAGGGGACACTGAAGCTTTCTTT.

This clonotype was counted a few times. The chain carries TRBV6-2 or TRBV6-3 and TRBJ1-1; D is undetermined. The germline gives CDR1 MNHEY, CDR2 SVGEGT. This CDR3 contains 14 residues. Between the trimmed V and J ends, which lost 5 bases and 2 bases, there was a span of 12 bases. CDR3 bases: TGTGCCAGCAGTCAGAGCTGGCTCAACACTGAAGCTTTCTTT. Translation gives CASSQSWLNTEAFF.

V gene TRBV30 combines with J gene TRBJ2-1; D gene unclear. V was pared by 7 bases and J by 9 bases, with 16 bases between. The CDR3 has 12 amino acids. The V gene's germline CDR1 is GTSNPN and CDR2 SVGIG (reference sequence). CDR3 protein: CASTKSGIEQFF. The CDR3, as DNA: TGTGCCTCAACCAAGTCCGGCATTGAGCAGTTCTTC.

This clonotype came up many times. The chain carries TRBV9 and TRBJ2-7; tentatively, D is TRBD2 (5 bases). Germline V gives CDR1 SGDLS, CDR2 YYNGEE. The CDR3 consists of 16 residues. Between the trimmed V and J ends, which lost 3 bases and 5 bases, there was a span of 21 bases. The CDR3 spells CASSASGIRAGDEQYF. The CDR3 region has the DNA TGTGCCAGCAGCGCCTCCGGCATTCGCGCCGGGGACGAGCAGTACTTC.